These T cell receptor beta chains were read from a single sample in a study of T cells in localized non-small cell lung cancer. The table came from immunoSEQ multiplex PCR; TCRdb's copy has only in-frame clones and leaves some out. The sample holds around 64,000 clones; roughly 81% are singletons and the top ten take around 4.8%. The sample here was PBMCs, taken before any cancer treatment. The receptor set was obtained from a man aged 40-75 years with stage II lung adenocarcinoma. The CDR3 runs from the conserved cysteine through the conserved F or W.

V: TRBV5-1
CDR3: CASSADSNTGELFF

V: TRBV19
CDR3: CASRMGGTGNQPQHF

V: TRBV7-9
CDR3: CASSLGAGNEAFF

V: TRBV19
CDR3: CASSITGARGNQPQHF

V: TRBV12-5
CDR3: CASGLTGNQPQHF

V: TRBV29-1
CDR3: CSALGDGTYEQYF

V: TRBV29-1
CDR3: CSAAGPSYEQYF

V: TRBV7-6
CDR3: CASSPTGMGEKLFF

V: TRBV6-5
CDR3: CASSTPGEQFF

V: TRBV4-3
CDR3: CASSQGLGTDTQYF

V: TRBV5-1
CDR3: CASSLRGLEAYGYTF

V: TRBV5-6
CDR3: CASSPLYFTSGRINEQFF

V: TRBV4-1
CDR3: CASSQDTVNTEAFF

V: TRBV7-3
CDR3: CASSLTEPRTGELFF

V: TRBV28
CDR3: CASSSNMGEKLFF

V: TRBV7-7
CDR3: CASSPGTGTILGNGYTF

V: TRBV6-1
CDR3: CASSELAGWDF

V: TRBV2
CDR3: CASSDPSRREKLFF

V: TRBV2
CDR3: CASTPTRGYTF

V: TRBV6-1
CDR3: CASSPFDRKNTEAFF

V: TRBV10-3
CDR3: CAIKKQGWTGELFF

V: TRBV6-1
CDR3: CASSAGGNQETQYF

V: TRBV6-5
CDR3: CASSLSGFEAFF

V: TRBV6-1
CDR3: CASSDSVGEQFF

V: TRBV9
CDR3: CASSPQANYNNEQFF

V: TRBV19
CDR3: CASSIQGPYGYTF

V: TRBV7-9
CDR3: CASSFQQGTYGYTF

V: TRBV30
CDR3: CAWSVGGNTEAFF

V: TRBV19
CDR3: CASSIVPMSSNYGYTF

V: TRBV6-1
CDR3: CASRAVGTVTEAFF

V: TRBV2
CDR3: CASSERRGPETQYF

V: TRBV7-9
CDR3: CASSLTSASGRAKTQYF

V: TRBV2
CDR3: CASSEGSSGANVLTF

V: TRBV11-2
CDR3: CASSLPGLLSYEQYF

V: TRBV19
CDR3: CASSIGLQGREGYTF

V: TRBV6-4
CDR3: CASSDSTEGGKAFF

V: TRBV7-9
CDR3: CASSPRLDSYGYTF

V: TRBV25-1
CDR3: CASSKADSPYGYTF

V: TRBV5-1
CDR3: CASSLRASGIYNEQFF

V: TRBV2
CDR3: CASSPGFIGGYTF

V: TRBV6-5
CDR3: CASSSRQGVPTEAFF

V: TRBV6-5
CDR3: CASSPTGGGEQYF